These T cell receptor beta chains were read from a single sample in a study of T-cell reconstitution after alpha-beta-depleted transplantation in children. TCRdb fed the PCR reads into MiXCR, producing one record per CDR3 protein. The sample holds about 200,000 distinct CDR3 sequences, approximately 8% seen once. This sample comprised PBMCs, mostly from graft donor cells, obtained 360 days after TCRalphabeta/CD19-depleted stem cell transplant. These receptors were obtained from a male patient aged 2-10 years who had a stem cell transplant for acute myeloid leukemia, so the T cells may come from the graft donor. Both conserved end residues are part of each CDR3. Each record gives: D gene, V gene, clone size, J gene, CDR3 DNA, CDR3 protein. A D gene is named only where the DNA matches it firmly. Clone size appears in some rows only: once, few, many, or a class for an expanded clone.

-	TRBV19	few	TRBJ2-1	TGTGCCAGTAGGCGTGGGACGGTCAATGAGCAGTTCTTC	CASRRGTVNEQFF
-	TRBV4-1	many	TRBJ2-1	TGCGCCAGCAGCCAAATGGTGCCAAATGAGCAGTTCTTC	CASSQMVPNEQFF
-	TRBV25-1	many	TRBJ1-1	TGTGCCAGCAGTAAGCGGCTCAACACTGAAGCTTTCTTT	CASSKRLNTEAFF
-	TRBV5-1	few	TRBJ1-2	TGCGCCAGCAGCTCGGTTGGGGCTGGCTACACCTTC	CASSSVGAGYTF
-	TRBV20-1	few	TRBJ2-1	TGCAGTGCGGGAGGGACAGCAAGCTCCTACAATGAGCAGTTCTTC	CSAGGTASSYNEQFF
-	TRBV25-1	few	TRBJ2-6	TGTGCCAGCAGTGAAGCAGGCTCTGGGGCCAACGTCCTGACTTTC	CASSEAGSGANVLTF
TRBD2	TRBV12-3/TRBV12-4	many	TRBJ2-4	TGTGCCAGCAGCCCGGGACTAGCGGTCTACCCACGTTGGTTC	CASSPGLAVYPRWF
-	TRBV4-2	few	TRBJ2-7	TGTGCCAGCAGCCAAACTACAGGATACGAGCAGTACTTC	CASSQTTGYEQYF
TRBD1	TRBV2	-	TRBJ2-3	TGTGCCAGCAGTGACAGGGGGCGCGGAGATACGCAGTATTTT	CASSDRGRGDTQYF
-	TRBV21-1	few	TRBJ2-6	TGTGCCAGACAGACAGGGGCAACCCTAAGCTCTGGGGCCAACGTCCTGACTTTC	CARQTGATLSSGANVLTF
TRBD2	TRBV20-1	many	TRBJ2-3	TGCAGTGCTAGAGATGGTCGCGGGGGGCAGTATTTT	CSARDGRGGQYF
TRBD1	TRBV5-1	-	TRBJ1-1	TGCGCCAGCAGCTTGGACAGGGGATCATACCCTGAAGCTTTCTTT	CASSLDRGSYPEAFF
TRBD1	TRBV5-1	many	TRBJ1-6	TGCGCCAGCAGCGACACAGGGGGCAGTTCACCCCTCCACTTT	CASSDTGGSSPLHF
-	TRBV29-1	-	TRBJ2-3	TGCAGCGTGACGCGGCAGGGGGGGAGCACAGATACGCAGTATTTT	CSVTRQGGSTDTQYF
TRBD2	TRBV12-3/TRBV12-4	-	TRBJ2-7	TGTGCCAGCAGCAAGCTAGCGGGAGAAGGGACCTACGAGCAGTACTTC	CASSKLAGEGTYEQYF
-	TRBV29-1	many	TRBJ2-1	TGCAGCGGGTACTACCCTTACCACAATGAGCAGTTCTTC	CSGYYPYHNEQFF
TRBD2	TRBV28	many	TRBJ2-1	TGTGCCAGCGGAGGGACTAGCAGATCCTACAATGAGCAGTTCTTC	CASGGTSRSYNEQFF
TRBD1	TRBV12-3/TRBV12-4	few	TRBJ2-7	TGTGCCAGCAGTTCCGGACAGGGGCTATACGAGCAGTACTTC	CASSSGQGLYEQYF
-	TRBV18	few	TRBJ2-2	TGTGCCAGCTCACCATGGACACGACCCACCGGGGAGCTGTTTTTT	CASSPWTRPTGELFF
TRBD1	TRBV11-2	few	TRBJ2-1	TGTGCCAGCTCCGGGACAGGGGGTCCCAGTTCCTACAATGAGCAGTTCTTC	CASSGTGGPSSYNEQFF
TRBD2	TRBV29-1	many	TRBJ2-3	TGCAGCGCACTTCCTTGGATAAACGGACTAGCGGGAGCAGATACGCAGTATTTT	CSALPWINGLAGADTQYF
TRBD2	TRBV5-1	many	TRBJ2-1	TGCGCCAGCAGCACCACTAGCGGGCTCCCCCGCGAGCAGTTCTTC	CASSTTSGLPREQFF
-	TRBV5-1	-	TRBJ1-1	TGCGCCAGCAGCTTGGCCGGCGAGAACACTGAAGCTTTCTTT	CASSLAGENTEAFF
-	TRBV6-5	many	TRBJ2-1	TGTGCCAGCAGTTACAGTGAACTGAACTACAATGAGCAGTTCTTC	CASSYSELNYNEQFF
-	TRBV7-8	-	TRBJ2-5	TGTGCCAGCAGCTCCCGGGAGAATCAAGAGACCCAGTACTTC	CASSSRENQETQYF
-	TRBV4-3	-	TRBJ2-2	TGCGCCAGCAGCCAAGAGATATACTCTCTCACGGGCACCGGGGAGCTGTTTTTT	CASSQEIYSLTGTGELFF
-	TRBV20-1	many	TRBJ2-7	TGCAGTGCTAGAGACGCCTCTTACGAGCAGTACTTC	CSARDASYEQYF
-	TRBV12-3/TRBV12-4	few	TRBJ2-5	TGTGCCAGCAGTTCCTCCCTAGTTACGGGAAAGGTTAACTTC	CASSSSLVTGKVNF
-	TRBV20-1	few	TRBJ2-1	TGCAGTGCTAGAGAAGCGGTCCTCTCCTACAATGAGCAGTTCTTC	CSAREAVLSYNEQFF
TRBD1	TRBV4-2	many	TRBJ2-7	TGTGCCAGCAGCGACGGCCCCGACAGGGACCCCTACGAGCAGTACTTC	CASSDGPDRDPYEQYF
TRBD2	TRBV28	few	TRBJ2-5	TGTGCCAGCAGTTTTCAACCAGCGGGGGGCAGGTACTTC	CASSFQPAGGRYF
-	TRBV15	many	TRBJ2-3	TGTGCCACCAGCAGAGGTTTCTCTAGCACAGATACGCAGTATTTT	CATSRGFSSTDTQYF
TRBD1	TRBV29-1	many	TRBJ1-5	TGCAGCGCAGGACAGGGCGAAGGGCAGCCCCAGCATTTT	CSAGQGEGQPQHF
-	TRBV7-3	few	TRBJ2-2	TGTGCCAGCTCGCCAGCGCCGAACACCGGGGAGCTGTTTTTT	CASSPAPNTGELFF
-	TRBV19	-	TRBJ2-1	TGTGCCAGTAGTATTAGTCGAGCCCTCTTCGATGAGCAGTTCTTC	CASSISRALFDEQFF
-	TRBV6-5	few	TRBJ1-2	TGTGCCAGCAGTTACACGGGGCTCGGCTACACCTTC	CASSYTGLGYTF
-	TRBV6-1	few	TRBJ2-2	TGTGCCAGCGGGGGACACCCGACCACCGGGGAGCTGTTTTTT	CASGGHPTTGELFF
-	TRBV28	many	TRBJ2-7	TGTGCCAGCAGTTTAACAGGGTACGTGCAGTACTTC	CASSLTGYVQYF
-	TRBV12-3/TRBV12-4	-	TRBJ2-5	TGTGCCAGCAGTTTTCCTGTGGGGGGCGAAACACTGGAGACCCAGTACTTC	CASSFPVGGETLETQYF
TRBD2	TRBV6-2/TRBV6-3	many	TRBJ2-1	TGTGCCAGCAGCCGCGGACTAGCGGGAGGAAGCGATGAGCAGTTCTTC	CASSRGLAGGSDEQFF
TRBD1	TRBV12-3/TRBV12-4	few	TRBJ1-2	TGTGCCAGCAGTGCGACAGGGTTGGGCTACACCTTC	CASSATGLGYTF
-	TRBV2	few	TRBJ1-2	TGTGCCAGCAGAGGTCGACAGTTGAACTATGGCTACACCTTC	CASRGRQLNYGYTF
TRBD2	TRBV12-5	many	TRBJ2-1	TGTGCTAGTGGTTTTCCTAGCGGGAGATCCTACAATGAGCAGTTCTTC	CASGFPSGRSYNEQFF
-	TRBV5-5	few	TRBJ1-5	TGTGCCAGCAGCCCTGGGACTTATCAGCCCCAGCATTTT	CASSPGTYQPQHF
-	TRBV7-6	-	TRBJ2-7	TGTGCCAGCAGCCAATTCGGGACTTCCTACGAGCAGTACTTC	CASSQFGTSYEQYF
-	TRBV29-1	few	TRBJ2-1	TGCAGCGTTGATAGGAGCTCCTACAATGAGCAGTTCTTC	CSVDRSSYNEQFF
-	TRBV5-1	-	TRBJ1-2	TGCGCCAGCAGCTTGATAGGGATAGACTATGGCTACACCTTC	CASSLIGIDYGYTF
TRBD1	TRBV4-3	-	TRBJ2-2	TGCGCCAGCAGCCAAGGTCGGACAGGGTTAACCGGGGAGCTGTTTTTT	CASSQGRTGLTGELFF
-	TRBV7-9	-	TRBJ2-1	TGTGCCAGCAGCTTTTTGGGGGGGCTGGCCTACAATGAGCAGTTCTTC	CASSFLGGLAYNEQFF
TRBD2	TRBV7-8	-	TRBJ2-2	TGTGCCAGCAGCTTAGGGCTAGCGGGGGGCCTTATCCTGAACACCGGGGAGCTGTTTTTT	CASSLGLAGGLILNTGELFF
-	TRBV29-1	many	TRBJ1-4	TGCAGCGTTGGGGCGTTTGGTCGAGGCAAACTGTTTTTT	CSVGAFGRGKLFF
TRBD1	TRBV14	few	TRBJ2-5	TGTGCCAGCAGCCAAAAACGGGACAGGGGGCACCAAGAGACCCAGTACTTC	CASSQKRDRGHQETQYF
TRBD1	TRBV28	-	TRBJ2-1	TGTGCCAGCCGGGACAGGGGGCGCGAGGTCGGCTACAATGAGCAGTTCTTC	CASRDRGREVGYNEQFF
-	TRBV20-1	few	TRBJ2-5	TGCAGTGCTAGAGATCCCTCGGCTTTACAAGAGACCCAGTACTTC	CSARDPSALQETQYF